Detailed here is one T cell receptor beta chain. Its matching antigen is unknown. Described treatment: approximately 9-day PBMC culture with coronavirus spike peptide pools or control peptides (ViraFEST assay). Trimming took 0 bases from V and 8 from J; bases not matched to a gene: 12. Germline V gene sequence: CDR1 SGHVS, CDR2 FQNEAQ. The CDR3 sequence is 18 residues long. This record comes from a study of vaccination and CD4 T cells after COVID-19. Study observations and caveats: The authors studied relatively few convalescent patients and analyzed no early post-infection timepoints.

The study sequenced cultured CD4+ T cell DNA using the Oncomine TCR Beta short-read assay. MiXCR, applied by TCRdb to the PCR reads, yields one record per CDR3 protein. This sample has about 14,000 distinct CDR3 sequences, with around 60% found just once. The gene calls are TRBV7-8 and TRBJ2-2; TRBD2 agrees at 10 bases. This clonotype was obtained from a human donor who had recovered from COVID-19. The sample comprised CD4+ T cells from blood, cultured in vitro. DNA of the CDR3: TGTGCCAGCAGCTTAGCCGGGACTAGCGTTCCCCTCCGGGGGGAGCTGTTTTTT. Residues: CASSLAGTSVPLRGELFF.